The 14 T cell receptor beta chains below come from one sample, sequenced in a study of cytomegalovirus exposure and HLA in healthy donors. Amplification used 60 Vbeta primers and 13 Jbeta primers. Repertoires were generated with immunoSEQ multiplex PCR, while TCRdb's copy carries only in-frame clones and drops some. The sample contains some 70,000 clones, under 80% of which appear only once. Material for sequencing was PBMCs. The receptors come from a male donor in good health and CMV-seropositive.

As to this clone: Other DNA sequences in the sample encode the same CDR3. This sequence joins TRBV6-5 and TRBJ2-6; D unresolved. Germline assignment: CDR1 MNHEY and CDR2 SVGAGI. V lost 2 bases, J lost 0 bases, and 5 bases lay in between. The CDR3 has 15 residues. In nucleotides, the CDR3 is TGTGCCAGCAGTTACCTACGCTCTGGGGCCAACGTCCTGACTTTC. Translating gives CASSYLRSGANVLTF.

This clone was recorded a few times. V gene TRBV29-1 combines with J gene TRBJ2-7; TRBD2 matches 13 bases. The V gene end was trimmed by 3 bases and the J gene end by 1 base; junction bases not matched to a gene: 3. The germline CDR1 and CDR2 sequences are SQVTM and ANQGSEA. The CDR3 loop spans 15 amino acids. In nucleotides, the CDR3 is TGCAGCGTTGATGGACTAGCGGGGGCATCCTACGAGCAGTACTTC. The encoded protein is CSVDGLAGASYEQYF.

The genes are TRBV11-2 and TRBJ1-5; the D is unclear. CDR1 is SGHAT, CDR2 FQNNGV, per germline. The CDR3 has 15 residues. The V end was cut by 3 bases, the J end by 3 bases, with 12 bases between. CDR3 amino acids: CASSFGYSTNQPQHF. DNA of the CDR3: TGTGCCAGCAGCTTCGGTTACAGTACCAATCAGCCCCAGCATTTT.

The J gene is TRBJ2-1, the V gene TRBV7-2; 13 nucleotides agree with TRBD2. Germline assignment: CDR1 SGHTA and CDR2 FQGNSA. The CDR3 loop spans 18 amino acids. The junction had 7 bases not matched to a gene; V was cut back by 3 bases and J by 2 bases. DNA for the CDR3: TGTGCCAGCAGCTTCACTAGCGGGGGGGCCGTAGCCTACAATGAGCAGTTCTTC. Translation gives CASSFTSGGAVAYNEQFF.

The chain combines TRBV19 with TRBJ2-5; TRBD2 is a possible D gene (5 bases). This CDR3 is 15 amino acids long. Germline CDR1 reads LNHDA; CDR2 reads SQIVND (reference sequence). V gave up 1 base and J gave up 5 bases, with 14 bases separating them. The CDR3 loop reads CASSIVYTGKETQYF. Here the CDR3 DNA reads TGTGCCAGTAGTATAGTGTATACGGGGAAGGAGACCCAGTACTTC.

This clone has just one count. V gene TRBV19 combines with J gene TRBJ1-5, with TRBD1 matching 8 bases. There are 16 residues in the CDR3. The germline CDR1 and CDR2 sequences are LNHDA and SQIVND (reference sequence). Trimming took 4 bases from V and 0 from J; bases not matched to a gene: 5. The DNA of the CDR3 is TGTGCCAGTAGTAAACAGGGGGGATATAGCAATCAGCCCCAGCATTTT. It translates to CASSKQGGYSNQPQHF. The whole variable domain, remainder taken from reference TRBV19 and TRBJ1-5, is DGGITQSPKYLFRKEGQNVTLSCEQNLNHDAMYWYRQDPGQGLRLIYYSQIVNDFQKGDIAEGYSVSREKKESFPLTVTSAQKNPTAFYLCASSKQGGYSNQPQHFGDGTRLSIL.

The genes are TRBV7-6 and TRBJ2-7; 7 nucleotides match TRBD1. Germline loops: CDR1 SGHVS, CDR2 FNYEAQ. The J segment lost 0 bases and the V segment lost 4 bases, leaving 6 bases of the junction unmatched. The CDR3 length is 15 residues. In DNA, the CDR3 is TGTGCCAGCAGCTCGGGGACAGCGAGCTCCTACGAGCAGTACTTC. It specifies CASSSGTASSYEQYF.

V gene TRBV6-5 combines with J gene TRBJ1-2; D gene unclear. The CDR3 is 14 amino acids. The germline V and J ends were trimmed by 5 bases and 8 bases, with 18 bases remaining between them. Per germline, CDR1 MNHEY and CDR2 SVGAGI. CDR3 in amino acids: CASSESSRISGYTF. DNA of the CDR3: TGTGCCAGCAGTGAATCATCCAGGATCAGCGGCTACACCTTC.

This clone was counted only a few times. This chain joins TRBV5-1 and TRBJ1-1; 7 nucleotides match TRBD1. The ends lost 3 bases at V and 1 base at J; junction bases unmatched: 3. This CDR3 contains 14 residues. The germline gives CDR1 SGHRS, CDR2 YFSETQ. The CDR3 DNA is TGCGCCAGCAGCTCACAGGGGAGGAACACTGAAGCTTTCTTT. Encoded protein: CASSSQGRNTEAFF.

The chain links TRBV27 to TRBJ2-7; 8 nucleotides match TRBD2. V dropped 5 bases and J dropped 3; count of bases not matched to a gene: 6. The CDR3 loop spans 14 amino acids. CDR1 and CDR2 (germline): MNHEY, SMNVEV (reference sequence). CDR3 bases: TGTGCCAGCAGTCGGGAGGGAGGCCTCTACGAGCAGTACTTC. Amino acids: CASSREGGLYEQYF.

The chain links TRBV4-2 to TRBJ2-2, with D possibly being TRBD1 (6 bases). The CDR3 contains 18 residues. Between the trimmed V and J ends, which lost 0 bases and 0 bases, there was a span of 14 bases. Germline assignment: CDR1 LGHNA and CDR2 YNFKEQ. This CDR3 reads CASSQEATGFSNTGELFF. CDR3 in DNA: TGTGCCAGCAGCCAAGAGGCGACAGGTTTTTCGAACACCGGGGAGCTGTTTTTT.

This clone was counted only a few times. The V gene is TRBV6-6, the J gene TRBJ1-5; 8 nucleotides agree with TRBD1. The length of the CDR3 is 14 residues. Germline CDR1 reads MNHNY; CDR2 reads SVGAGI (reference sequence). V shed 5 bases and J 6 bases; nucleotides not matched to a gene: 6. CDR3: CASSIGQGFQPQHF. The CDR3 nucleotides are TGTGCCAGCAGTATCGGACAGGGCTTTCAGCCCCAGCATTTT.

This chain links TRBV11-2 with TRBJ2-1; 8 nucleotides match TRBD1. Germline CDR1 reads SGHAT; CDR2 reads FQNNGV. Germline trimming cut 4 bases from V and 9 bases from J; bases unmatched to any gene: 8. This CDR3 has 14 residues. DNA of the CDR3: TGTGCCAGCAGCTCGATCGACAGGGGAGGTGAGCAGTTCTTC. Protein product: CASSSIDRGGEQFF.

This clone was seen a single time. The chain links TRBV7-8 to TRBJ1-2; TRBD1 is a possible D gene (6 bases). The germline V gene encodes CDR1 SGHVS and CDR2 FQNEAQ. This CDR3 has 13 amino acids. The ends were cut back, 4 bases at V and 5 bases at J, with 11 bases in the middle. In DNA form, the CDR3 reads TGTGCCAGCAGCTGGACAGAGAATTATGGCTACACCTTC. Amino acid sequence: CASSWTENYGYTF.